The entry below gives a single T cell receptor (beta chain) sequence along with its context. Its specificity is not known. In each case, RNA was isolated and then reverse transcribed into cDNA as the sequencing template. Here immunoSEQ multiplex PCR was the method, and the copy in TCRdb shows in-frame clones only, minus some. The sample carries 200,000 to 250,000 clones, 50% to 75% recorded once. This sample was included in a study of CD8+ T cells in alopecia areata. Study-wide points: Many of the expanded lesional clones endured in scalp and blood while on tofacitinib.

The CDR3 has 13 residues. With 6 bases removed from V and 5 bases from J, the gap between germline ends came to 11 bases. Germline loops: CDR1 SNHLY, CDR2 FYNNEI. Treatment meaning: oral pan-JAK inhibitor, 5-10 mg twice daily. The rearrangement joins TRBV2 to TRBJ1-5; maybe TRBD1 (5 bases). This TCR was recovered from a human donor with alopecia areata. Here the sequenced sample was CD4+ T cells sorted from blood, taken at week 4, from a patient treated with tofacitinib. The CDR3 sequence is CASSRDGDQPQHF. In DNA, the CDR3 is TGTGCCAGCAGCAGGGACGGGGATCAGCCCCAGCATTTT.